The TCR beta chain under discussion was sequenced for a study of T cell responses to AZD1222 COVID-19 vaccine. This clone was recorded a few times. Antigen unknown. Overall study findings and caveats: Among the donors, most were white British and more were female, and clonal diversity was possibly underestimated. Samples come after the peak T cell response, not at day 14. Spike was spanned by vaccine-associated CD4 TCRs, with dominance at 160-218 and 743-854. Baseline serostatus was positive in only six AZD1222 recipients.

The protocol was immunoSEQ multiplex PCR, while the TCRdb copy is restricted to in-frame clones and leaves out a portion. The sample has under 80,000 clones, 79% seen once; the top ten hold approximately 23%. Unmatched junction bases numbered 16, after V lost 2 bases and J lost 11 bases. CDR3 size: 16 residues. In germline, CDR1 is SGHTA, CDR2 FQGNSA. The chain uses TRBV7-2 and TRBJ2-3; 7 bases align to TRBD2. The material was peripheral blood, obtained on day 0 of MenACWY control vaccination. The TCR was taken from an adult in good health. The CDR3 protein is CASSLLGQSRGREQYF. CDR3 DNA: TGTGCCAGCAGCTTATTAGGGCAGTCAAGAGGGAGGGAGCAGTATTTT.